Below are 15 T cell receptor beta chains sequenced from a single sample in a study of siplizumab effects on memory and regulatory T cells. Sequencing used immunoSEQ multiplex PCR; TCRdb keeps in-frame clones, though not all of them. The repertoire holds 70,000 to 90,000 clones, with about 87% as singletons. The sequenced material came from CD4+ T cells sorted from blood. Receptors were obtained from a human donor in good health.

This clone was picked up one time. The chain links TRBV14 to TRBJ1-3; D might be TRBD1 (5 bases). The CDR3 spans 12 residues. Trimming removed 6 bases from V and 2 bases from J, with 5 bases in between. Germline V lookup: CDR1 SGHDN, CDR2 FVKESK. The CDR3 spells CASRGPGNTIYF. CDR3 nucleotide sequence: TGTGCCAGCAGGGGGCCTGGAAACACCATATATTTT.

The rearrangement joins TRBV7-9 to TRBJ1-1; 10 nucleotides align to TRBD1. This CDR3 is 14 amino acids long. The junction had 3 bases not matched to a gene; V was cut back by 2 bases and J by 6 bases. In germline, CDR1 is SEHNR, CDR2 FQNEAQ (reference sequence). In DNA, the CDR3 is TGTGCCAGCAGCTTATGGGACAGGGGTCCTGAAGCTTTCTTT. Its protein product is CASSLWDRGPEAFF. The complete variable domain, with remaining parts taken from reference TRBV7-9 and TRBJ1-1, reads DTGVSQNPRHKITKRGQNVTFRCDPISEHNRLYWYRQTLGQGPEFLTYFQNEAQLEKSRLLSDRFSAERPKGSFSTLEIQRTEQGDSAMYLCASSLWDRGPEAFFGQGTRLTVV.

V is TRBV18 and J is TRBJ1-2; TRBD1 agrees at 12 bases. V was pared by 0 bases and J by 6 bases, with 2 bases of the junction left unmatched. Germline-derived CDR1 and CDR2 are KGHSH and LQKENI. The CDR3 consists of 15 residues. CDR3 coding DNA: TGTGCCAGCTCACCACCTGGGACAGGGGGCCATGGCTACACCTTC. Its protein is CASSPPGTGGHGYTF. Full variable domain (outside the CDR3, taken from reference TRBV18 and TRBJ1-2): NAGVMQNPRHLVRRRGQEARLRCSPMKGHSHVYWYRQLPEEGLKFMVYLQKENIIDESGMPKERFSAEFPKEGPSILRIQQVVRGDSAAYFCASSPPGTGGHGYTFGSGTRLTVV.

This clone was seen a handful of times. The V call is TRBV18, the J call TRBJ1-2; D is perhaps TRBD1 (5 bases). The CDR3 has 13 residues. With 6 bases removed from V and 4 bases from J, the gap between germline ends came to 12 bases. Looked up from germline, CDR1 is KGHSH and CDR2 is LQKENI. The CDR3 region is CASSRGRTYGYTF. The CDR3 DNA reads TGTGCCAGCTCCCGGGGCAGGACCTATGGCTACACCTTC.

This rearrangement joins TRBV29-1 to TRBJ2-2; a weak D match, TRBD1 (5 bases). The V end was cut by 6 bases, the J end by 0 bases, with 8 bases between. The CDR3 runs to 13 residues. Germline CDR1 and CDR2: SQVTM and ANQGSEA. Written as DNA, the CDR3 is TGCAGCGTAGGGGAACCGAACACCGGGGAGCTGTTTTTT. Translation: CSVGEPNTGELFF.

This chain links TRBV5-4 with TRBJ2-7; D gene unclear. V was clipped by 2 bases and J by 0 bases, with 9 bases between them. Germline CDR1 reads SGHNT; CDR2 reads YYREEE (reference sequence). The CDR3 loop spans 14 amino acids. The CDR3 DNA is TGTGCCAGCAGCTTTAATACTAACTCCTACGAGCAGTACTTC. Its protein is CASSFNTNSYEQYF.

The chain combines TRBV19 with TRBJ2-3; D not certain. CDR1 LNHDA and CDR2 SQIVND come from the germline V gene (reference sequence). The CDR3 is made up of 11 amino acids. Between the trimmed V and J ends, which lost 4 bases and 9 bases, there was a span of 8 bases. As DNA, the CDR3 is TGTGCCAGTAGTACTCCCACAACGCAGTATTTT. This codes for CASSTPTTQYF.

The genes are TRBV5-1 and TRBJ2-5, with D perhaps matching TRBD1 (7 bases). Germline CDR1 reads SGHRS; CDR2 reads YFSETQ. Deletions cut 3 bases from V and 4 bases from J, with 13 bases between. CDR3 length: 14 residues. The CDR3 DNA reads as TGCGCCAGCAGCTCAGGGGGAGGAGGAGAGACCCAGTACTTC. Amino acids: CASSSGGGGETQYF.

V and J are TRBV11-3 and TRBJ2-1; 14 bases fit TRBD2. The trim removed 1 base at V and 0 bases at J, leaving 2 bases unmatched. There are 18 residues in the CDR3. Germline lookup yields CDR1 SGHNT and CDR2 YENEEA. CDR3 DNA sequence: TGTGCCAGCAGCTTAGTAGGGACTAGCGGGAGCTCCTACAATGAGCAGTTCTTC. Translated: CASSLVGTSGSSYNEQFF.

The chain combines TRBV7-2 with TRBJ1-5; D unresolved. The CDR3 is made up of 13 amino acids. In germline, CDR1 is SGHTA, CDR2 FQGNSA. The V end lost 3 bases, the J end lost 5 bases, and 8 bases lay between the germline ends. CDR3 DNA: TGTGCCAGCAGCTTCTCCGGGGATCAGCCCCAGCATTTT. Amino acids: CASSFSGDQPQHF.

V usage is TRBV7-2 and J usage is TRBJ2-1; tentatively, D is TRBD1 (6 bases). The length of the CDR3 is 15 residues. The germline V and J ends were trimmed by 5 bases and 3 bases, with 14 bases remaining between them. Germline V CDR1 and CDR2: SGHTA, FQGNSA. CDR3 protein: CASSQPGQNYNEQFF. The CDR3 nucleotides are TGTGCCAGCAGCCAACCAGGACAGAACTACAATGAGCAGTTCTTC. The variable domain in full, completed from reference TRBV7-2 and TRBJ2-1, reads GAGVSQSPSNKVTEKGKDVELRCDPISGHTALYWYRQSLGQGLEFLIYFQGNSAPDKSGLPSDRFSAERTGGSVSTLTIQRTQQEDSAVYLCASSQPGQNYNEQFFGPGTRLTVL.

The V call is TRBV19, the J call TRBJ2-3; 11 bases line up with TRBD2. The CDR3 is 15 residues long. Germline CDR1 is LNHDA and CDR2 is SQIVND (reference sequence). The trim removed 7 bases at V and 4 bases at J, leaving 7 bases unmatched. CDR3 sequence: CASKTSGSGADTQYF. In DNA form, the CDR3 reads TGTGCCAGTAAAACTAGCGGGAGTGGGGCAGATACGCAGTATTTT.

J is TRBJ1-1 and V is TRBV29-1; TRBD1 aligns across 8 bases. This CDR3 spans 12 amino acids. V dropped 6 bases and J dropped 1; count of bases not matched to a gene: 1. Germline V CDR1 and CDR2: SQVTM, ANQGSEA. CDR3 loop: CSVGTGNTEAFF. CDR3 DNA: TGCAGCGTCGGGACAGGGAACACTGAAGCTTTCTTT. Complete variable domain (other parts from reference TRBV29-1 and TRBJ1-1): SAVISQKPSRDICQRGTSLTIQCQVDSQVTMMFWYRQQPGQSLTLIATANQGSEATYESGFVIDKFPISRPNLTFSTLTVSNMSPEDSSIYLCSVGTGNTEAFFGQGTRLTVV.

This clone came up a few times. The DNA for the CDR3 is TGTGCCAGTACAGCGAATAGCGGAGCCTACGAGCAGTACTTC. This translates into CASTANSGAYEQYF. V and J are TRBV7-8 and TRBJ2-7; D might be TRBD2 (6 bases). CDR1 is SGHVS, CDR2 FQNEAQ, per germline. Trimming removed 9 bases from V and 2 bases from J, with 17 bases in between. CDR3 size: 14 residues.

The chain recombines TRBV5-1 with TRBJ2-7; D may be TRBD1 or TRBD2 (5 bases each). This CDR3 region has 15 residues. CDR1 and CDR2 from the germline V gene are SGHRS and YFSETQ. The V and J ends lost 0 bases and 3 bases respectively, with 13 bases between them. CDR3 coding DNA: TGCGCCAGCAGCTTGGTTGCAGGGACCTTCTACGAGCAGTACTTC. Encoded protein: CASSLVAGTFYEQYF.